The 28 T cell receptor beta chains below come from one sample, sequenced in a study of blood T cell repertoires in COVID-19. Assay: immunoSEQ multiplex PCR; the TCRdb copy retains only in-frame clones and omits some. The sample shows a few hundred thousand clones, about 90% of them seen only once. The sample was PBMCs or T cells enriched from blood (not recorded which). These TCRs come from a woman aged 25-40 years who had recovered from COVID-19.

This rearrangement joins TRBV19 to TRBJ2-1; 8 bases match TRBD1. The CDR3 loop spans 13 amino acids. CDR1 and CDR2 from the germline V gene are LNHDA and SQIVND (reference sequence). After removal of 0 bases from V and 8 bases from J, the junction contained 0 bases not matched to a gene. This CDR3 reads CASSIDRGHEQFF. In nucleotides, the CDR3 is TGTGCCAGTAGTATAGACAGGGGGCATGAGCAGTTCTTC.

The CDR3 region is CASSERRGGLGQFF. CDR3 coding DNA: TGTGCCAGCAGTGAGCGGCGGGGGGGCCTAGGGCAGTTCTTC. This rearrangement joins TRBV6-1 to TRBJ2-1, with 9 bases that match TRBD2. Trimming cost V 3 bases and J 12 bases; bases outside gene matches: 9. Germline loops: CDR1 MNHNS, CDR2 SASEGT. The CDR3 consists of 14 residues.

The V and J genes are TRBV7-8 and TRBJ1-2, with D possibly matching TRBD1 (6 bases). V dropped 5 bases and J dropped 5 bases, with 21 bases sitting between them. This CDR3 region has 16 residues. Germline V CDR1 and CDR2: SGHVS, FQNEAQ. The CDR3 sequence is CASSLTRDIVRYGYTF. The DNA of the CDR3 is TGTGCCAGCAGCCTGACCCGGGACATAGTCCGGTATGGCTACACCTTC.

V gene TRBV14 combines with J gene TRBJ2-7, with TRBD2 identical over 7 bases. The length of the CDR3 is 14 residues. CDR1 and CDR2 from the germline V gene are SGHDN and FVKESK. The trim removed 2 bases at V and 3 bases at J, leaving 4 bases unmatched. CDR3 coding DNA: TGTGCCAGCAGCCAAAGGGACTATAACTACGAGCAGTACTTC. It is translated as CASSQRDYNYEQYF.

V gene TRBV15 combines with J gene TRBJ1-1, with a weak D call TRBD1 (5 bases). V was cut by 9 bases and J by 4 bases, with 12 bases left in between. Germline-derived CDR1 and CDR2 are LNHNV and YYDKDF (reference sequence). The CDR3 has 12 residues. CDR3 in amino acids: CATAGAATEAFF. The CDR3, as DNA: TGTGCCACGGCTGGGGCGGCCACTGAAGCTTTCTTT. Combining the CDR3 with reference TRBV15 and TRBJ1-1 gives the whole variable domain DAMVIQNPRYQVTQFGKPVTLSCSQTLNHNVMYWYQQKSSQAPKLLFHYYDKDFNNEADTPDNFQSRRPNTSFCFLDIRSPGLGDTAMYLCATAGAATEAFFGQGTRLTVV.

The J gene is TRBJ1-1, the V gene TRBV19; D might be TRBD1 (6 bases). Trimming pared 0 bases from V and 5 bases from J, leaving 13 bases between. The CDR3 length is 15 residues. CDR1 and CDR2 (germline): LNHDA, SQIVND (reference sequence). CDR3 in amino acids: CASSIERTVRTEAFF. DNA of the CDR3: TGTGCCAGTAGTATAGAAAGGACAGTGCGGACTGAAGCTTTCTTT.

The CDR3 loop is CATSEQQNSPLHF. The CDR3 DNA follows: TGTGCCACCAGTGAACAACAGAATTCACCCCTCCACTTT. The chain has TRBV24-1 and TRBJ1-6; D is uncertain. The CDR3 is 13 residues long. Looked up from germline, CDR1 is KGHDR and CDR2 is SFDVKD. Trimming took 4 bases from V and 7 from J, leaving 7 bases between them.

CDR3 loop: CASRGADRGNYGYTF. The DNA for the CDR3 is TGTGCCAGCAGAGGGGCGGACAGGGGTAATTATGGCTACACCTTC. This chain joins TRBV28 and TRBJ1-2; 9 bases map to TRBD1. Germline V gene lookup returns CDR1 MDHEN and CDR2 SYDVKM. The CDR3 loop spans 15 amino acids. The V segment lost 6 bases and the J segment 5 bases; nucleotides outside the gene matches: 10.

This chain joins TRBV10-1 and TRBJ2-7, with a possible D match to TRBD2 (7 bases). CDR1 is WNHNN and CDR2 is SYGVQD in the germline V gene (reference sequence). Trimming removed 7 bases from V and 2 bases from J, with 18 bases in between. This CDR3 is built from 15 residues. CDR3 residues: CASKGGGGSTYEQYF. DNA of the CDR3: TGCGCCAGCAAGGGGGGAGGGGGTTCTACCTACGAGCAGTACTTC.

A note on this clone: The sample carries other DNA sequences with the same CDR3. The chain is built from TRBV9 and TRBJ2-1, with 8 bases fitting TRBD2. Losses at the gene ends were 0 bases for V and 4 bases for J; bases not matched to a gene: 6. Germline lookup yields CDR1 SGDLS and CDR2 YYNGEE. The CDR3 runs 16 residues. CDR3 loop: CASSVVAASGYNEQFF. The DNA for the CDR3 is TGTGCCAGCAGCGTAGTGGCGGCTAGCGGGTACAATGAGCAGTTCTTC.

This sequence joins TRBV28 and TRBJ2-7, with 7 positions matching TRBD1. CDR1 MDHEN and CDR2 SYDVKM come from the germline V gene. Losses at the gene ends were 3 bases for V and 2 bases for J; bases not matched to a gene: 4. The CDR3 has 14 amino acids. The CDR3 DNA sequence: TGTGCCAGCAGTTTTCGGGACAGTCCCTACGAGCAGTACTTC. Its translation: CASSFRDSPYEQYF.

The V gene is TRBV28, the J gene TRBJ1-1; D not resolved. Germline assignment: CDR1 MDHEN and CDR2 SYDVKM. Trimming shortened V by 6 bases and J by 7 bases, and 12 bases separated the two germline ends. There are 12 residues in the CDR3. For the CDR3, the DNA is TGTGCCAGCAGGGGAGTTGCGGATGAAGCTTTCTTT. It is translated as CASRGVADEAFF. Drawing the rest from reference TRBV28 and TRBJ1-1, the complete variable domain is DVKVTQSSRYLVKRTGEKVFLECVQDMDHENMFWYRQDPGLGLRLIYFSYDVKMKEKGDIPEGYSVSREKKERFSLILESASTNQTSMYLCASRGVADEAFFGQGTRLTVV.

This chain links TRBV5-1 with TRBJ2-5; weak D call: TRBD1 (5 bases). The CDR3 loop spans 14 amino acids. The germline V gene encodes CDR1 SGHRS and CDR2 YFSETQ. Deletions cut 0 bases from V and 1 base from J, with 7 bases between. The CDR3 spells CASSLGGGQETQYF. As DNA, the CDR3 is TGCGCCAGCAGCTTGGGGGGCGGCCAAGAGACCCAGTACTTC.

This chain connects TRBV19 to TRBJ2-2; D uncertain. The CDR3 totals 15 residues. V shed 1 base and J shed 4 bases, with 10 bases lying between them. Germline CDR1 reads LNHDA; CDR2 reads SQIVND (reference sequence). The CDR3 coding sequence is TGTGCCAGTAGTATAGTAGGTCGGAGCACCGGGGAGCTGTTTTTT. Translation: CASSIVGRSTGELFF.

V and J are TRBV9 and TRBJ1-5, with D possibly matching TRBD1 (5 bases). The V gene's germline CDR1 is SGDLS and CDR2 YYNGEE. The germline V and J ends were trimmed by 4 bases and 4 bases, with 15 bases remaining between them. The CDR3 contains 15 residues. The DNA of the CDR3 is TGTGCCAGCAGCCCCGGGGCACTAGCAAATCAGCCCCAGCATTTT. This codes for CASSPGALANQPQHF.

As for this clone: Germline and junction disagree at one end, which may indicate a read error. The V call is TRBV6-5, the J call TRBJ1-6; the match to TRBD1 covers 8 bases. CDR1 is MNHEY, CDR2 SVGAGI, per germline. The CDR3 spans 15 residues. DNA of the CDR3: TGTGCCAGCAGCTACTGGGGACAGGCAAGTTCACCCCTCCACTTT. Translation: CASSYWGQASSPLHF.

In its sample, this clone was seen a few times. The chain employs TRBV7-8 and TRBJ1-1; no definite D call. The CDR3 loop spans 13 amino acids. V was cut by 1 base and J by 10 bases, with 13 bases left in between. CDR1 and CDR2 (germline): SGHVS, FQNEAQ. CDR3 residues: CASSLEYDRGAFF. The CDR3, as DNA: TGTGCCAGCAGCTTAGAATATGACCGGGGAGCTTTCTTT.

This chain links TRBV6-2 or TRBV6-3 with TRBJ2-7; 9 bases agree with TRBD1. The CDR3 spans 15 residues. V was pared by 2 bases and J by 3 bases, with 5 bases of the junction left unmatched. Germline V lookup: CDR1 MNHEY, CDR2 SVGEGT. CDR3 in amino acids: CASSYGTGLGYEQYF. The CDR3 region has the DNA TGTGCCAGCAGTTACGGGACAGGGTTAGGCTACGAGCAGTACTTC.

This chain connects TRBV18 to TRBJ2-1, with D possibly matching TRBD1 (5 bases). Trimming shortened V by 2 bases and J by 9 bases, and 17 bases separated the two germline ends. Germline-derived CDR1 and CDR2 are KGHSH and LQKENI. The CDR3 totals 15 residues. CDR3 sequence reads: CASSPGTGVPVEQFF. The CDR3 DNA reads TGTGCCAGCTCACCAGGTACAGGCGTCCCGGTTGAGCAGTTCTTC.

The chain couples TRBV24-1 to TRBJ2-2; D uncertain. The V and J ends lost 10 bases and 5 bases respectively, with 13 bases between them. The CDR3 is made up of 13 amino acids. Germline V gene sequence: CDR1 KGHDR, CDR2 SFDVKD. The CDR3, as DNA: TGTGCCACGCAAACGGGTTCGACCGGGGAGCTGTTTTTT. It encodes CATQTGSTGELFF.

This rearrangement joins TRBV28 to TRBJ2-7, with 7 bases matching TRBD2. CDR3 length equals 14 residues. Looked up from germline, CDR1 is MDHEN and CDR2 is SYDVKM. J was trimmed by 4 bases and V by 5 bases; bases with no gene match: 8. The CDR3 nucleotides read TGTGCCAGCAGTGGGGGGGGTGGGGGATACGAGCAGTACTTC. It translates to CASSGGGGGYEQYF.

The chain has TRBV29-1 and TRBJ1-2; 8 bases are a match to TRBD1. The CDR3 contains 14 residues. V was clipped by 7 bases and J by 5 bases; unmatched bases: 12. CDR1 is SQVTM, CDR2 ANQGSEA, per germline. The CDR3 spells CSADRVGAGYGYTF. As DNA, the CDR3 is TGCAGCGCGGACAGGGTCGGAGCGGGGTATGGCTACACCTTC.

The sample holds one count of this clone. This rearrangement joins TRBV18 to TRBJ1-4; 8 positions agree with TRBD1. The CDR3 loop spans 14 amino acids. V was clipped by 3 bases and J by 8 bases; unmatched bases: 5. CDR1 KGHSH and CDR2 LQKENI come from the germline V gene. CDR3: CASSPGQGDEKLFF. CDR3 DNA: TGTGCCAGCTCACCTGGACAGGGCGACGAAAAACTGTTTTTT. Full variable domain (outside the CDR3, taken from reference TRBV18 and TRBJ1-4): NAGVMQNPRHLVRRRGQEARLRCSPMKGHSHVYWYRQLPEEGLKFMVYLQKENIIDESGMPKERFSAEFPKEGPSILRIQQVVRGDSAAYFCASSPGQGDEKLFFGSGTQLSVL.

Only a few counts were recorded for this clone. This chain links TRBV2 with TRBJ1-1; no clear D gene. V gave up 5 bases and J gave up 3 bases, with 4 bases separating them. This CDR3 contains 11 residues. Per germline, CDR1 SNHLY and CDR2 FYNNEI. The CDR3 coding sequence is TGTGCCAGCAGTCGGGACACTGAAGCTTTCTTT. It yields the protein CASSRDTEAFF.

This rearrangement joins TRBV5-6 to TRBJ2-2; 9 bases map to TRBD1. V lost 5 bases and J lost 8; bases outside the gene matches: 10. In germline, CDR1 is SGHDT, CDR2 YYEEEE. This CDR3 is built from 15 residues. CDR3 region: CASSPRTGAVGELFF. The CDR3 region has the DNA TGTGCCAGCAGTCCTCGGACAGGGGCGGTTGGGGAGCTGTTTTTT.

CDR3 amino acids: CASTKPGQGFNYGYTF. The CDR3 DNA sequence: TGTGCCAGCACTAAACCGGGACAGGGGTTTAACTATGGCTACACCTTC. V usage is TRBV9 and J usage is TRBJ1-2; TRBD1 agrees at 10 bases. Trimming took 6 bases from V and 1 from J; bases not matched to a gene: 9. CDR1 is SGDLS, CDR2 YYNGEE, per germline. The CDR3 extends over 16 amino acids.

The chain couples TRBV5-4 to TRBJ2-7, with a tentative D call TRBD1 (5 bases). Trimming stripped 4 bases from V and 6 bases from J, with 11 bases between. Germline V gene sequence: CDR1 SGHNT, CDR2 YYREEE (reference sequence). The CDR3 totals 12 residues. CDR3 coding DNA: TGTGCCAGCAGCCCTGGAACAGGCGAGCAGTACTTC. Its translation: CASSPGTGEQYF.

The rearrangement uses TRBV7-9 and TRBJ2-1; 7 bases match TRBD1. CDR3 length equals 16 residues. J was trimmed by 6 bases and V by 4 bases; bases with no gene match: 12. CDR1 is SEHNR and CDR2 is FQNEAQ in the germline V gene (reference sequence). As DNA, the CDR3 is TGTGCCAGCAGCTGGACTCCGGGACAGAGGCGCAATGAGCAGTTCTTC. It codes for CASSWTPGQRRNEQFF.